This T cell receptor (beta chain) was profiled in a study of liver allograft versus peripheral blood T cells. Across the study: In transplanted livers, T cell receptor repertoires were compared with those found in the recipients' peripheral blood. Points from the study as a whole: Liver allografts reportedly held T cell receptor repertoires unlike those in peripheral blood.

In this sample, this clonotype is medium-sized (0.01 to 0.1%). Its antigen remains unknown. TCRdb reanalysed the reads using MiXCR and keeps one entry per CDR3 protein. The sample has approximately 1,200 distinct CDR3 sequences; under 15% are singletons. Germline V gives CDR1 SQVTM, CDR2 ANQGSEA. The V end was cut by 6 bases, the J end by 3 bases, with 15 bases between. The CDR3 spans 13 residues. This chain links TRBV29-1 with TRBJ2-7; D is unresolved. The clonotype comes from a human patient who had a liver transplant. Some of these T cells may belong to the graft donor. CDR3 sequence (DNA): TGCAGCGTCCGAGACGAGAGGTACTACGAGCAGTACTTC. Encoded protein: CSVRDERYYEQYF.